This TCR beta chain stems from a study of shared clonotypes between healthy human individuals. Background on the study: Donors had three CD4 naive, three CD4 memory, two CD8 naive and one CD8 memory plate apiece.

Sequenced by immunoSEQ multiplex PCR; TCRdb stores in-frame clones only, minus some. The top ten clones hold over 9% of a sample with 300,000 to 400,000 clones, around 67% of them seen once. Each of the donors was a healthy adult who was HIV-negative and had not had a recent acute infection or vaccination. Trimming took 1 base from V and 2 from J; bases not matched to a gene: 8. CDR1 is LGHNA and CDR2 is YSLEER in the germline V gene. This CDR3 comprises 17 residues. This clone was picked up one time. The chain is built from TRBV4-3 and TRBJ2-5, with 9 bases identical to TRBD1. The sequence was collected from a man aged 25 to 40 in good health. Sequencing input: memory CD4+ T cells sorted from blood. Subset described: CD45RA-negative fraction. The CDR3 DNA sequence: TGCGCCAGCAGCCAAGGAGGGTCCGGGACAGGGCAAGAGACCCAGTACTTC. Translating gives CASSQGGSGTGQETQYF.